This T cell receptor (beta chain) was captured by sequencing in a study of blood T cells in healthy people across ages. V gave up 6 bases and J gave up 4 bases, with 10 bases separating them. From germline, CDR1 is SGHDT and CDR2 YYEEEE. The CDR3 is 13 residues long. Then a second PCR, running about 6 to 11 cycles, was carried out with a sample-barcoded 5' primer and a J-beta primer mix. All samples gave at least 2.5 million CDR3-containing paired-end reads. Via MiXCR, TCRdb re-called the 5' RACE reads, giving one row per CDR3 protein. The table has about 1,500,000 distinct CDR3 sequences, about 43% seen once.

The chain carries TRBV5-6 and TRBJ2-2; a weak D match, TRBD2 (5 bases). The receptor was derived from a woman between 18 and 30 years old in good health. The sample comprised blood. CDR3 loop: CASNSGGTGELFF. CDR3 DNA: TGTGCCAGCAACTCAGGAGGCACCGGGGAGCTGTTTTTT.